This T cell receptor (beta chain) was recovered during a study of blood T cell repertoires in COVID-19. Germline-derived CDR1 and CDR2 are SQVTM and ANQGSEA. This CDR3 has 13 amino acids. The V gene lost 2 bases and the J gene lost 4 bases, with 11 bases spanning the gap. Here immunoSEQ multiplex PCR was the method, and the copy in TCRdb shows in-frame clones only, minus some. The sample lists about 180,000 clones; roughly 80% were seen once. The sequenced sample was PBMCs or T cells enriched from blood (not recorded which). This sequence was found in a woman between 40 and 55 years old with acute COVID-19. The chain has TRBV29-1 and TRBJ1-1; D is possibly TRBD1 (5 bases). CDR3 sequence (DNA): TGCAGCGTTGAAAGGGCGGGACCCACTGAAGCTTTCTTT. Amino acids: CSVERAGPTEAFF.